These 11 T cell receptor beta chains were sequenced from one sample in a study of Graves' ophthalmopathy and Graves' hyperthyroidism. RNA served as the template for amplifying TCR beta CDR3 regions. First-round RT-PCR relied on HTBI primers, and a second-round multiplex PCR came next. TCRdb itself ran the multiplex PCR reads through MiXCR, one entry per CDR3 protein. The sample holds roughly 400,000 distinct CDR3 sequences, about 18% seen once. Sequenced input: peripheral blood. All receptors derive from an adult woman with stable Graves' hyperthyroidism.

This clonotype was recorded at least ten times. DNA for the CDR3: TGTGCCAGCAGTACGGGGGGGGCAACCGGGGAGCTGTTTTTT. It yields the protein CASSTGGATGELFF. The J gene is TRBJ2-2, the V gene TRBV12-3 or TRBV12-4; TRBD2 matches 8 bases. V lost 5 bases, J lost 5 bases, and 4 bases stayed unmatched. The CDR3 sequence is 14 residues long.

This clonotype came up many times. Compared with germline, one end of the junction differs, possibly owing to a read error. The rearrangement joins TRBV12-3 or TRBV12-4 to TRBJ1-1, with D perhaps TRBD1 (5 bases). CDR3 size: 13 residues. The DNA for the CDR3 is TGTGCCAGCGGTTTGGGGAGGGGCACTGAAGCTTTCTTT. Translating gives CASGLGRGTEAFF.

This clonotype occurred a few times. J is TRBJ2-5 and V is TRBV5-1; 8 nucleotides align to TRBD2. This CDR3 has 15 amino acids. Trimming removed 0 bases from V and 4 bases from J; junction bases left unmatched: 5. Germline values: CDR1 SGHRS, CDR2 YFSETQ. The chain's CDR3 is CASSLALAGRETQYF. The CDR3 DNA reads TGCGCCAGCAGCTTGGCCTTAGCGGGGCGAGAGACCCAGTACTTC.

This clonotype was observed at least ten times. The chain links TRBV28 to TRBJ2-7, with 7 bases matching TRBD2. Germline CDR1 is MDHEN and CDR2 is SYDVKM. Unmatched junction bases numbered 8, after V lost 3 bases and J lost 3 bases. The length of the CDR3 is 15 residues. The CDR3: CASSFPAGRVYEQYF. The CDR3 DNA is TGTGCCAGCAGTTTCCCCGCGGGGAGGGTCTACGAGCAGTACTTC.

This clonotype showed up just a few times. The rearrangement joins TRBV5-6 to TRBJ2-3; D is ambiguous. This CDR3 is built from 19 residues. Germline V gene lookup returns CDR1 SGHDT and CDR2 YYEEEE. V lost 5 bases, J lost 5 bases, and 30 bases lay in between. CDR3 sequence: CASSLGLPTFVDRVDTQYF. The CDR3 bases are TGTGCCAGCAGTCTAGGGCTGCCGACGTTCGTAGATAGGGTAGATACGCAGTATTTT.

This clonotype was seen at least ten times. This sequence joins TRBV12-3 or TRBV12-4 and TRBJ2-7; D may be TRBD2 (7 bases). V lost 6 bases, J lost 0 bases, and 12 bases lay in between. This CDR3 comprises 14 residues. CDR3: CASRGGDVSYEQYF. For the CDR3, the DNA is TGTGCCAGCAGAGGGGGGGACGTCTCCTACGAGCAGTACTTC.

CDR3 loop: CASSFPFISSEGANYGYTF. The CDR3 coding sequence is TGTGCCAGCAGCTTTCCCTTCATCTCCAGTGAGGGGGCTAACTATGGCTACACCTTC. The chain uses TRBV11-1 and TRBJ1-2; maybe TRBD1 (6 bases). From germline, CDR1 is SGHAT and CDR2 FQDESV (reference sequence). Between the trimmed V and J ends, which lost 3 bases and 0 bases, there was a span of 23 bases. The CDR3 is 19 residues long.

The rearrangement joins TRBV6-1 to TRBJ2-7; the match to TRBD2 covers 13 bases. Per the germline V gene, CDR1 is MNHNS and CDR2 is SASEGT. V lost 8 bases and J lost 4; bases outside the gene matches: 8. The CDR3 sequence is 15 residues long. CDR3 amino acids: CASGTTSGRQYEQYV. The CDR3, as DNA: TGTGCCAGCGGGACGACTAGCGGGAGGCAATACGAGCAGTACGTC.

This clonotype showed up many times. This rearrangement joins TRBV28 to TRBJ2-7, with D uncertain. The CDR3 length is 13 residues. Germline CDR1 reads MDHEN; CDR2 reads SYDVKM. V was trimmed by 6 bases and J by 0 bases, leaving 9 bases between them. CDR3 in amino acids: CASRGSSSYEQYF. The CDR3 DNA reads TGTGCCAGCAGGGGGTCCAGCTCCTACGAGCAGTACTTC.

The sample holds many counts of this clonotype. The rearrangement uses TRBV20-1 and TRBJ2-2; D may correspond to TRBD1 or TRBD2 (5 bases each). V lost 5 bases to trimming and J lost 4 bases, with 17 bases between them. The CDR3 consists of 15 residues. Germline V gene sequence: CDR1 DFQATT, CDR2 SNEGSKA (reference sequence). Written as DNA, the CDR3 is TGCAGTGCTGGGACGGCTTCGGTCGGCACCGGGGAGCTGTTTTTT. Its translation is CSAGTASVGTGELFF.

This clonotype has at least ten counts. The chain carries TRBV11-2 and TRBJ1-1, with 10 bases matching TRBD1. CDR3 length: 17 residues. The V segment lost 5 bases and the J segment 1 base; nucleotides outside the gene matches: 10. Germline V gene lookup returns CDR1 SGHAT and CDR2 FQNNGV. CDR3 sequence reads: CASSPRGDRGPNTEAFF. The CDR3 nucleotides are TGTGCCAGCAGCCCCAGGGGCGACAGGGGGCCGAACACTGAAGCTTTCTTT. The full variable domain, in which reference TRBV11-2 and TRBJ1-1 provide the parts outside the CDR3, is EAGVAQSPRYKIIEKRQSVAFWCNPISGHATLYWYQQILGQGPKLLIQFQNNGVVDDSQLPKDRFSAERLKGVDSTLKIQPAKLEDSAVYLCASSPRGDRGPNTEAFFGQGTRLTVV.